One and the same sample provided the 21 T cell receptor beta chains below, sequenced in a study of blood T cell repertoires in COVID-19. TCRdb's table, derived via immunoSEQ multiplex PCR, lists solely in-frame clones and lacks some. Among 200,000 to 250,000 clones listed, 85% to 90% were seen once. Sample: peripheral blood. The receptors shown here come from a man in his fifties with acute or convalescent COVID-19.

This sequence joins TRBV6-5 and TRBJ1-4, with 8 bases aligning to TRBD1. The CDR3 consists of 15 residues. The V gene's germline CDR1 is MNHEY and CDR2 SVGAGI. V dropped 6 bases and J dropped 7; count of bases not matched to a gene: 10. The CDR3 DNA reads as TGTGCCAGCAGACGGACAGGGTTTGTGTCTGAAAAACTGTTTTTT. Amino acid sequence: CASRRTGFVSEKLFF.

This clone was counted a single time. The CDR3 nucleotides are TGCGCCAGCAGCCTACTAACCGCTAGCACAGATACGCAGTATTTT. Protein: CASSLLTASTDTQYF. This chain joins TRBV4-1 and TRBJ2-3; D is unclear. The CDR3 consists of 15 residues. V gave up 4 bases and J gave up 0 bases, with 11 bases separating them. Per germline, CDR1 MGHRA and CDR2 YSYEKL.

The genes are TRBV5-1 and TRBJ1-4; D perhaps matches TRBD1 (5 bases). CDR3 length equals 14 residues. V was clipped by 4 bases and J by 0 bases, with 7 bases between them. Per the germline V gene, CDR1 is SGHRS and CDR2 is YFSETQ. This CDR3 reads CASSPGPTNEKLFF. The DNA of the CDR3 is TGCGCCAGCAGCCCAGGGCCAACTAATGAAAAACTGTTTTTT.

The chain joins TRBV7-7 to TRBJ2-7; 10 bases align to TRBD1. The CDR3 has 15 residues. V gave up 1 base and J gave up 6 bases; unmatched junction bases: 6. Per the germline V gene, CDR1 is SSHAT and CDR2 is FNYEAQ (reference sequence). CDR3: CASSLGGQGGSEQYF. The CDR3 DNA reads TGTGCCAGCAGCTTAGGTGGACAGGGGGGTAGCGAGCAGTACTTC.

J is TRBJ2-7 and V is TRBV27; TRBD1 agrees at 10 bases. Looked up from germline, CDR1 is MNHEY and CDR2 is SMNVEV (reference sequence). V shed 6 bases, J shed 6 bases, and the junction held 5 bases outside the gene matches. The CDR3 spans 13 residues. Here the CDR3 DNA reads TGTGCCAGCAGAAGGGACAGGGGATCCGAGCAGTACTTC. This translates into CASRRDRGSEQYF.

DNA of the CDR3: TGTGCCAGCGTAGAAAGCGGTCAAACCTACAATGAGCAGTTCTTC. It specifies CASVESGQTYNEQFF. This chain uses TRBV2 with TRBJ2-1, with D perhaps TRBD2 (5 bases). The ends were cut back, 8 bases at V and 2 bases at J, with 16 bases in the middle. CDR3 size: 15 residues. Germline CDR1 is SNHLY and CDR2 is FYNNEI. Together with reference TRBV2 and TRBJ2-1, the CDR3 gives the full variable domain: EPEVTQTPSHQVTQMGQEVILRCVPISNHLYFYWYRQILGQKVEFLVSFYNNEISEKSEIFDDQFSVERPDGSNFTLKIRSTKLEDSAMYFCASVESGQTYNEQFFGPGTRLTVL.

This chain connects TRBV6-5 to TRBJ1-2; 10 bases align to TRBD1. CDR3 length equals 15 residues. Germline V gives CDR1 MNHEY, CDR2 SVGAGI. Unmatched junction bases numbered 7, after V lost 5 bases and J lost 4 bases. Here the CDR3 DNA reads TGTGCCAGCAGTATCACGGGACAGGGGTTCTATGGCTACACCTTC. Translation gives CASSITGQGFYGYTF.

The genes are TRBV7-2 and TRBJ2-7; 11 positions agree with TRBD2. Per the germline V gene, CDR1 is SGHTA and CDR2 is FQGNSA. V lost 3 bases, J lost 4 bases, and 2 bases stayed unmatched. The CDR3 consists of 14 residues. The chain's CDR3 is CASSLRTSGYEQYF. The CDR3 DNA follows: TGTGCCAGCAGCTTGCGGACTAGCGGGTACGAGCAGTACTTC.

V usage is TRBV9 and J usage is TRBJ1-1; maybe TRBD1 (6 bases). Germline values: CDR1 SGDLS, CDR2 YYNGEE. V lost 5 bases and J 2 bases, leaving 22 bases between the germline ends. The CDR3 is made up of 17 amino acids. The CDR3 DNA is TGTGCCAGCAGAGCCCCAGGGGTTTTTTCCCTTAACACTGAAGCTTTCTTT. Amino acid sequence: CASRAPGVFSLNTEAFF.

This clone was observed once. The genes are TRBV27 and TRBJ1-4; TRBD1 matches at 10 bases. The CDR3 covers 14 residues. V dropped 6 bases and J dropped 4; count of bases not matched to a gene: 2. Germline loops: CDR1 MNHEY, CDR2 SMNVEV (reference sequence). CDR3 region: CASRGTGVNEKLFF. CDR3 in DNA: TGTGCCAGCAGGGGGACAGGGGTTAATGAAAAACTGTTTTTT. Based on the CDR3 plus reference TRBV27 and TRBJ1-4, the full variable domain is EAQVTQNPRYLITVTGKKLTVTCSQNMNHEYMSWYRQDPGLGLRQIYYSMNVEVTDKGDVPEGYKVSRKEKRNFPLILESPSPNQTSLYFCASRGTGVNEKLFFGSGTQLSVL.

The rearrangement uses TRBV6-5 and TRBJ1-2; 9 bases fit TRBD1. The CDR3 totals 15 residues. The V and J ends lost 6 bases and 5 bases, in that order; junction bases with no gene match: 10. Germline CDR1 is MNHEY and CDR2 is SVGAGI. The CDR3, as DNA: TGTGCCAGCAGCTTCTCGGGACAGGGTGGGTATGGCTACACCTTC. Translating it yields CASSFSGQGGYGYTF.

The chain combines TRBV6-5 with TRBJ2-5; TRBD2 aligns across 13 bases. With 6 bases clipped from V and 4 bases from J, the junction kept 5 bases outside the gene matches. CDR1 and CDR2 (germline): MNHEY, SVGAGI. CDR3 length: 15 amino acids. For the CDR3, the DNA is TGTGCCAGCAGGAGACTAGCGGGGGGCGGAGAGACCCAGTACTTC. This translates into CASRRLAGGGETQYF.

This chain uses TRBV27 with TRBJ2-1, with D perhaps TRBD2 (5 bases). The CDR3 contains 13 residues. Trimming cost V 2 bases and J 12 bases, with 14 bases left between them. Germline V gene data show CDR1 as MNHEY and CDR2 as SMNVEV (reference sequence). CDR3 in DNA: TGTGCCAGCAGTTTACTTGACCGGGGTAGGCAGTTCTTC. Translation gives CASSLLDRGRQFF.

V gene TRBV19 combines with J gene TRBJ1-5; 11 bases map to TRBD1. The CDR3 consists of 16 residues. Trimming at V came to 5 bases and at J to 4 bases, leaving 7 bases not matched to a gene. CDR1 is LNHDA and CDR2 is SQIVND in the germline V gene (reference sequence). CDR3 residues: CASSPRDRGANQPQHF. CDR3 bases: TGTGCCAGTAGTCCGAGGGACAGGGGGGCTAATCAGCCCCAGCATTTT.

The chain joins TRBV2 to TRBJ1-2, with a weak D call TRBD1 (5 bases). Trimming cost V 4 bases and J 5 bases, with 17 bases left between them. The CDR3 totals 15 residues. CDR1 is SNHLY and CDR2 is FYNNEI in the germline V gene. This CDR3 reads CASSVGRAPAYGYTF. The CDR3 bases are TGTGCCAGCAGTGTGGGCAGGGCCCCGGCTTATGGCTACACCTTC. Filled out from reference TRBV2 and TRBJ1-2, the complete variable domain reads EPEVTQTPSHQVTQMGQEVILRCVPISNHLYFYWYRQILGQKVEFLVSFYNNEISEKSEIFDDQFSVERPDGSNFTLKIRSTKLEDSAMYFCASSVGRAPAYGYTFGSGTRLTVV.

The chain carries TRBV19 and TRBJ2-2; 9 bases match TRBD1. CDR3 size: 17 residues. J gave up 2 bases and V 10 bases, and 14 bases lay outside the gene matches. CDR1 and CDR2 from the germline V gene are LNHDA and SQIVND (reference sequence). The DNA of the CDR3 is TGTGCCACCCCTAAGCCGGACAGGGGCCTAAACACCGGGGAGCTGTTTTTT. Translated: CATPKPDRGLNTGELFF.

The chain couples TRBV6-5 to TRBJ2-5; the match to TRBD1 covers 8 bases. V trimming: 10 bases; J trimming: 10 bases; junction bases outside the gene matches: 8. CDR3 length: 11 amino acids. CDR1 is MNHEY, CDR2 SVGAGI, per germline. The CDR3 loop is CATGQGMDQYF. The CDR3 DNA reads as TGTGCCACCGGACAGGGCATGGACCAGTACTTC.

The gene calls are TRBV6-5 and TRBJ1-5, with 9 bases identical to TRBD1. Per the germline V gene, CDR1 is MNHEY and CDR2 is SVGAGI. The V segment lost 8 bases and the J segment 7 bases; nucleotides outside the gene matches: 6. The CDR3 spans 13 residues. CDR3 DNA sequence: TGTGCCAGCCGGGACAGGGTCGACCAGCCCCAGCATTTT. It encodes CASRDRVDQPQHF.

This chain connects TRBV12-5 to TRBJ1-4; TRBD1 aligns across 9 bases. After removal of 3 bases from V and 6 bases from J, the junction contained 2 bases not matched to a gene. This CDR3 comprises 14 residues. Germline-derived CDR1 and CDR2 are LGHNT and FRNRAP. DNA of the CDR3: TGTGCTAGTGGTTTACAGGGGGCTTATGAAAAACTGTTTTTT. As protein: CASGLQGAYEKLFF.

This clone occurred once. The chain couples TRBV24-1 to TRBJ2-2; TRBD1 matches 7 bases. The CDR3 runs 15 residues. With 5 bases clipped from V and 7 bases from J, the junction kept 9 bases outside the gene matches. Germline V CDR1 and CDR2: KGHDR, SFDVKD. DNA of the CDR3: TGTGCCACCAGTGCCACCGGGACAGCGGACGGGGAGCTGTTTTTT. Translation gives CATSATGTADGELFF.

The chain couples TRBV4-1 to TRBJ2-6; possibly TRBD1 for D (5 bases). The germline gives CDR1 MGHRA, CDR2 YSYEKL. The CDR3 is 18 residues long. V was trimmed by 2 bases and J by 1 base, leaving 15 bases between them. Written as DNA, the CDR3 is TGCGCCAGCAGCCAATCCGGGCAGGGCCAGTCTGGGGCCAACGTCCTGACTTTC. This sequence encodes CASSQSGQGQSGANVLTF.